These 18 T cell receptor beta chains were sequenced from one sample in a study of T cell changes during pregnancy in multiple sclerosis. Generated by immunoSEQ multiplex PCR, the TCRdb table keeps only in-frame clones and is missing some. The sample lists approximately 50,000 clones, roughly 92% occurring once. The input for sequencing was CD4+ T cells from peripheral blood mononuclear cells, taken in the third trimester of pregnancy. These receptors came from a female donor with multiple sclerosis, enrolled in a pregnancy study.

This clone has only one observation. V usage is TRBV27 and J usage is TRBJ2-7; 9 nucleotides agree with TRBD2. Germline CDR1 and CDR2: MNHEY and SMNVEV (reference sequence). V was clipped by 5 bases and J by 5 bases; unmatched bases: 10. CDR3 length equals 15 residues. CDR3 coding DNA: TGTGCCAGCAGTAGAGCGGGAGGCGACGCCCACGAGCAGTACTTC. Translated, it gives CASSRAGGDAHEQYF.

In DNA form, the CDR3 reads TGTGCCAGTAGTGCCGACAGGGGCATGAACACTGAAGCTTTCTTT. Translation: CASSADRGMNTEAFF. This chain links TRBV19 with TRBJ1-1; 8 bases are shared with TRBD1. The CDR3 runs 15 residues. Trimming took 5 bases from V and 0 from J; bases not matched to a gene: 5. The V gene's germline CDR1 is LNHDA and CDR2 SQIVND (reference sequence).

J is TRBJ1-2 and V is TRBV30; no reliable D call. V was clipped by 0 bases and J by 0 bases, with 17 bases between them. The CDR3 covers 17 residues. In germline, CDR1 is GTSNPN, CDR2 SVGIG (reference sequence). Here the CDR3 reads CAWSVSLPSLANYGYTF. In DNA form, the CDR3 reads TGTGCCTGGAGTGTTTCCCTCCCGTCCCTAGCTAACTATGGCTACACCTTC.

The V gene is TRBV9, the J gene TRBJ2-3; 7 bases agree with TRBD1. This CDR3 has 15 amino acids. Trimming removed 4 bases from V and 0 bases from J; junction bases left unmatched: 5. Germline V gives CDR1 SGDLS, CDR2 YYNGEE. CDR3 amino acids: CASSPRQGSTDTQYF. The DNA for the CDR3 is TGTGCCAGCAGCCCCCGACAGGGCAGCACAGATACGCAGTATTTT.

The V and J genes are TRBV5-1 and TRBJ2-3; tentative D call: TRBD2 (5 bases). The CDR3 totals 12 residues. The V and J ends lost 7 bases and 5 bases respectively, with 11 bases between them. Per germline, CDR1 SGHRS and CDR2 YFSETQ. In DNA, the CDR3 is TGCGCCAGCCGCATAGGAGGAGATACGCAGTATTTT. Its protein is CASRIGGDTQYF.

This chain connects TRBV28 to TRBJ2-7; 11 positions match TRBD2. CDR1 MDHEN and CDR2 SYDVKM come from the germline V gene. Trimming removed 6 bases from V and 4 bases from J; junction bases left unmatched: 8. The CDR3 is made up of 15 amino acids. DNA for the CDR3: TGTGCCAGCAGCCTCGTAGCGGGAGGGCCTTACGAGCAGTACTTC. Its translation: CASSLVAGGPYEQYF.

The V and J genes are TRBV5-1 and TRBJ2-5, with 7 bases aligning to TRBD2. V was clipped by 0 bases and J by 2 bases; unmatched bases: 4. Germline values: CDR1 SGHRS, CDR2 YFSETQ. The CDR3 is made up of 15 amino acids. The CDR3 bases are TGCGCCAGCAGCTTGGTACTCGGGAGGCAAGAGACCCAGTACTTC. Amino acid sequence: CASSLVLGRQETQYF.

The rearrangement joins TRBV5-4 to TRBJ2-7, with D possibly being TRBD1 (5 bases). Per the germline V gene, CDR1 is SGHNT and CDR2 is YYREEE (reference sequence). Trimming left V 5 bases short and J 2 bases short, with 17 bases between. The CDR3 is made up of 15 amino acids. The CDR3 sequence: CASSSDDRTTYEQYF. Here the CDR3 DNA reads TGTGCCAGCAGTTCAGATGACAGAACCACCTACGAGCAGTACTTC.

This chain links TRBV30 with TRBJ2-3, with 13 bases aligning to TRBD2. The CDR3 runs 16 residues. CDR1 and CDR2 (germline): GTSNPN, SVGIG (reference sequence). The V and J ends lost 5 bases and 0 bases, in that order; junction bases with no gene match: 5. This CDR3 is CAWARTSGSSTDTQYF. CDR3 sequence (DNA): TGTGCCTGGGCCCGGACTAGCGGGAGTAGCACAGATACGCAGTATTTT.

On this clone itself: A read error may account for a junction end that differs from germline. V is TRBV28 and J is TRBJ2-5; D is unclear. CDR1 and CDR2 (germline): MDHEN, SYDVKM. The CDR3 sequence is 10 residues long. The CDR3 spells CASSQKTQYF. Written as DNA, the CDR3 is TGTGCCAGCAGCCAAAAGACCCAGTACTTC. Full variable domain (missing parts from reference TRBV28 and TRBJ2-5): DVKVTQSSRYLVKRTGEKVFLECVQDMDHENMFWYRQDPGLGLRLIYFSYDVKMKEKGDIPEGYSVSREKKERFSLILESASTNQTSMYLCASSQKTQYFGPGTRLLVL.

The chain joins TRBV28 to TRBJ1-1, with no clear D. V was pared by 6 bases and J by 0 bases, with 8 bases between. Per the germline V gene, CDR1 is MDHEN and CDR2 is SYDVKM. The CDR3 contains 13 residues. CDR3 in amino acids: CASRLQVNTEAFF. DNA for the CDR3: TGTGCCAGCAGACTCCAGGTGAACACTGAAGCTTTCTTT.

CDR3 amino acids: CASKPAGLGYEQYF. CDR3 nucleotide sequence: TGTGCCAGTAAGCCCGCCGGACTTGGGTACGAGCAGTACTTC. The chain has TRBV19 and TRBJ2-7; possible D gene TRBD2, 5 bases. V gave up 7 bases and J gave up 4 bases, with 17 bases separating them. Germline CDR1 reads LNHDA; CDR2 reads SQIVND (reference sequence). The CDR3 length is 14 residues.

J is TRBJ2-1 and V is TRBV19, with 8 nucleotides matching TRBD1. J was trimmed by 5 bases and V by 5 bases; bases with no gene match: 11. This CDR3 contains 16 residues. Per germline, CDR1 LNHDA and CDR2 SQIVND (reference sequence). CDR3 in DNA: TGTGCCAGTAGTTCGCCGACAGGGGCAGGGGACAATGAGCAGTTCTTC. It specifies CASSSPTGAGDNEQFF.

The J gene is TRBJ2-7, the V gene TRBV29-1; TRBD1 aligns across 7 bases. CDR3 length: 15 residues. V shed 1 base and J 6 bases; nucleotides not matched to a gene: 12. Germline CDR1 reads SQVTM; CDR2 reads ANQGSEA. In nucleotides, the CDR3 is TGCAGCGTTGAAGGGGTACCAGGGGGATCGCCCGAGCAGTACTTC. Amino acid sequence: CSVEGVPGGSPEQYF.

This chain connects TRBV14 to TRBJ2-7, with 10 bases lining up with TRBD1. Per germline, CDR1 SGHDN and CDR2 FVKESK. This CDR3 is built from 13 residues. After removal of 6 bases from V and 7 bases from J, the junction contained 6 bases not matched to a gene. In DNA form, the CDR3 reads TGTGCCAGCAGACCTAGGACAGGGGGTGAGCAGTACTTC. It codes for CASRPRTGGEQYF.

DNA for the CDR3: TGTGCCAGCGTTCCGACAGGGCACTCTGGAAACACCATATATTTT. Residues: CASVPTGHSGNTIYF. The chain couples TRBV11-2 to TRBJ1-3; 7 positions agree with TRBD1. J gave up 0 bases and V 8 bases, and 7 bases lay outside the gene matches. This CDR3 region has 15 residues. Per the germline V gene, CDR1 is SGHAT and CDR2 is FQNNGV. Full variable domain (missing parts from reference TRBV11-2 and TRBJ1-3): EAGVAQSPRYKIIEKRQSVAFWCNPISGHATLYWYQQILGQGPKLLIQFQNNGVVDDSQLPKDRFSAERLKGVDSTLKIQPAKLEDSAVYLCASVPTGHSGNTIYFGEGSWLTVV.

V gene TRBV28 combines with J gene TRBJ2-1; 9 bases map to TRBD2. The CDR3 spans 15 residues. The germline V gene has CDR1 MDHEN and CDR2 SYDVKM. V shed 5 bases, J shed 12 bases, and the junction held 14 bases outside the gene matches. In DNA form, the CDR3 reads TGTGCCAGCAGTCTGACTAGCGGACACCTCCGGGGGCAGTTCTTC. Residues: CASSLTSGHLRGQFF.

Note on this clone: This sample includes further DNA sequences coding for the same CDR3. The gene calls are TRBV10-3 and TRBJ2-1, with 12 bases fitting TRBD2. The CDR3 totals 15 residues. In germline, CDR1 is ENHRY, CDR2 SYGVKD. The V and J ends lost 4 bases and 2 bases, in that order; junction bases with no gene match: 0. CDR3 amino acids: CAISGLAGAYNEQFF. For the CDR3, the DNA is TGTGCCATCAGTGGACTAGCGGGAGCCTACAATGAGCAGTTCTTC.